This passage covers 26 T cell receptor beta chains from one sample sequenced in a study of shared clonotypes between healthy human individuals. Profiled with immunoSEQ multiplex PCR; TCRdb holds only in-frame clones, not every one. This table holds roughly 480,000 clones, about 80% found once. The sequenced sample consisted of PBMCs. Receptors originate from a woman aged 40-49 years in good health. Some clones in this sample may be carry-over from other donors' samples.

The chain is built from TRBV21-1 and TRBJ2-3; the table's TRBD2 call for D was not verified on the DNA. TRBV21-1 is listed as a pseudogene. The CDR3 contains 16 residues. The CDR3 is CASSTGPLAGWDTQYF. The CDR3 coding sequence is TGTGCCAGCAGCACCGGACCTCTAGCCGGATGGGATACGCAGTATTTT.

The chain combines TRBV5-4 with TRBJ2-1, with D tentatively TRBD1 or TRBD2 (6 bases each). CDR3 length: 17 amino acids. The V gene's germline CDR1 is SGHNT and CDR2 YYREEE (reference sequence). V was pared by 6 bases and J by 0 bases, with 19 bases between. CDR3 loop: CASTKWWGAGSYNEQFF. In DNA form, the CDR3 reads TGTGCCAGCACCAAATGGTGGGGGGCCGGCTCCTACAATGAGCAGTTCTTC.

This sequence joins TRBV18 and TRBJ1-6; D not resolved. The CDR3 contains 14 residues. The V gene's germline CDR1 is KGHSH and CDR2 LQKENI. V lost 1 base, J lost 10 bases, and 11 bases lay in between. The DNA of the CDR3 is TGTGCCAGCTCACCACTGGGAGGTCGGTCACCCCTCCACTTT. Amino acid sequence: CASSPLGGRSPLHF.

The chain is built from TRBV5-4 and TRBJ2-1, with TRBD2 matching 13 bases. There are 14 residues in the CDR3. V gave up 4 bases and J gave up 8 bases; unmatched junction bases: 3. Germline V CDR1 and CDR2: SGHNT, YYREEE (reference sequence). CDR3 coding DNA: TGTGCCAGCAGCCGCGGACTAGCGGGGGATGAGCAGTTCTTC. It encodes CASSRGLAGDEQFF.

Written as DNA, the CDR3 is TGTGCCAGCAGGGTCCTACCCGGGAACATTCAGTACTTC. As protein: CASRVLPGNIQYF. The chain has TRBV11-2 and TRBJ2-4; no definite D call. This CDR3 comprises 13 residues. V shed 6 bases and J shed 7 bases, with 13 bases lying between them. The germline gives CDR1 SGHAT, CDR2 FQNNGV.

The CDR3 region is CASGQGGNGREQFF. CDR3 nucleotide sequence: TGTGCCAGCGGACAGGGGGGCAACGGAAGGGAGCAGTTCTTC. The chain is built from TRBV19 and TRBJ2-1, with 10 positions matching TRBD1. Germline V lookup: CDR1 LNHDA, CDR2 SQIVND (reference sequence). CDR3 length: 14 residues. Trimming removed 9 bases from V and 10 bases from J; junction bases left unmatched: 12.

The chain uses TRBV18 and TRBJ2-7; 8 bases line up with TRBD1. The CDR3 length is 15 residues. V lost 2 bases and J lost 1; bases outside the gene matches: 4. Germline CDR1 reads KGHSH; CDR2 reads LQKENI. CDR3 region: CASSPTGGSSYEQYF. Written as DNA, the CDR3 is TGTGCCAGCTCACCAACAGGGGGTAGTTCCTACGAGCAGTACTTC.

This clone has just one count. CDR3 protein: CASSVVVGTGELFF. The CDR3 coding sequence is TGTGCCAGCAGCGTAGTAGTTGGCACCGGGGAGCTGTTTTTT. The J gene is TRBJ2-2, the V gene TRBV9; D is unclear. From germline, CDR1 is SGDLS and CDR2 YYNGEE. With 0 bases removed from V and 4 bases from J, the gap between germline ends came to 7 bases. The CDR3 is 14 residues long.

This clone was picked up many times. At the DNA level, this CDR3 is encoded by other sequences in the same sample as well. The chain uses TRBV15 and TRBJ1-5; the D is unclear. Germline CDR1 is LNHNV and CDR2 is YYDKDF (reference sequence). There are 15 residues in the CDR3. V lost 0 bases, J lost 0 bases, and 6 bases lay in between. This CDR3 reads CATSRDRGSNQPQHF. The CDR3 nucleotides are TGTGCCACCAGCAGAGATCGGGGTAGCAATCAGCCCCAGCATTTT.

This chain connects TRBV5-1 to TRBJ1-1; D gene unclear. The germline V gene encodes CDR1 SGHRS and CDR2 YFSETQ. Trimming removed 6 bases from V and 5 bases from J, with 14 bases in between. The CDR3 spans 13 residues. The CDR3 nucleotides are TGCGCCAGCACTCCCACGGGCCTGACTGAAGCTTTCTTT. It is translated as CASTPTGLTEAFF.

This clone was seen at least ten times. The sample contains more than one DNA sequence encoding this CDR3. The genes are TRBV4-2 and TRBJ2-7; TRBD2 is a possible D gene (6 bases). Germline lookup yields CDR1 LGHNA and CDR2 YNFKEQ. The CDR3 is 15 residues long. The V end was cut by 1 base, the J end by 1 base, with 11 bases between. The DNA for the CDR3 is TGTGCCAGCAGCCAAGGTCAGGACTATTCCTACGAGCAGTACTTC. This encodes CASSQGQDYSYEQYF.

V is TRBV6-1 and J is TRBJ2-7; D possibly matches TRBD1 or TRBD2 (5 bases each). CDR1 MNHNS and CDR2 SASEGT come from the germline V gene. This CDR3 region has 15 residues. V gave up 1 base and J gave up 2 bases, with 12 bases separating them. The CDR3 region has the DNA TGTGCCAGCAGTGAAGAGGGGAGCAGCGCCTACGAGCAGTACTTC. Translating it yields CASSEEGSSAYEQYF.

This chain uses TRBV25-1 with TRBJ2-3; TRBD1 is a possible D gene (6 bases). Germline V lookup: CDR1 MGHDK, CDR2 SYGVNS. The V gene lost 2 bases and the J gene lost 3 bases, with 21 bases spanning the gap. The CDR3 has 18 residues. CDR3 coding DNA: TGTGCCAGCAGTGAAAGGGGGTCGAGCAGGGGTAGTACAGATACGCAGTATTTT. This gives the protein CASSERGSSRGSTDTQYF.

This clone came up a few times. V usage is TRBV16 and J usage is TRBJ1-4; 10 bases match TRBD1. This CDR3 has 15 amino acids. Germline V gene data show CDR1 as KGHSY and CDR2 as FQNENV. V dropped 5 bases and J dropped 6; count of bases not matched to a gene: 6. The DNA for the CDR3 is TGTGCCAGCAGCGAAAGGGGACAGGGGTATGAAAAACTGTTTTTT. It specifies CASSERGQGYEKLFF.

J is TRBJ2-1 and V is TRBV27; no definite D call. V shed 1 base and J shed 6 bases, with 7 bases lying between them. The V gene's germline CDR1 is MNHEY and CDR2 SMNVEV (reference sequence). The CDR3 covers 13 residues. CDR3 in amino acids: CASSLLLSNEQFF. The CDR3 DNA sequence: TGTGCCAGCAGTTTATTGCTTAGCAATGAGCAGTTCTTC.

The genes are TRBV6-1 and TRBJ2-2; no clear D gene. V was trimmed by 6 bases and J by 0 bases, leaving 5 bases between them. The length of the CDR3 is 13 residues. CDR1 is MNHNS, CDR2 SASEGT, per germline. The CDR3 bases are TGTGCCAGCAGCCGAACGAACACCGGGGAGCTGTTTTTT. It codes for CASSRTNTGELFF.

Comment on this clone: The same CDR3 arises from other DNA sequences in this sample as well. This chain uses TRBV30 with TRBJ2-2, with D hard to call. The CDR3 runs 13 residues. Deletions cut 1 base from V and 1 base from J, with 4 bases between. Germline-derived CDR1 and CDR2 are GTSNPN and SVGIG (reference sequence). The CDR3: CAWSDKNTGELFF. The CDR3 DNA sequence: TGTGCCTGGAGTGACAAGAACACCGGGGAGCTGTTTTTT. Full variable domain (missing parts from reference TRBV30 and TRBJ2-2): SQTIHQWPATLVQPVGSPLSLECTVEGTSNPNLYWYRQAAGRGLQLLFYSVGIGQISSEVPQNLSASRPQDRQFILSSKKLLLSDSGFYLCAWSDKNTGELFFGEGSRLTVL.

V usage is TRBV28 and J usage is TRBJ2-7, with D unresolved. The CDR3 runs 12 residues. Germline V lookup: CDR1 MDHEN, CDR2 SYDVKM. The germline V and J ends were trimmed by 2 bases and 5 bases, with 7 bases remaining between them. CDR3 nucleotide sequence: TGTGCCAGCAGTTTACTAGAACACGAGCAGTACTTC. Its translation is CASSLLEHEQYF.

The chain carries TRBV7-9 and TRBJ2-4; D may be TRBD1 (5 bases). CDR1 SEHNR and CDR2 FQNEAQ come from the germline V gene (reference sequence). V shed 0 bases and J shed 6 bases, with 9 bases lying between them. The CDR3 totals 14 residues. CDR3 amino acids: CASSLASGLNIQYF. The CDR3 DNA follows: TGTGCCAGCAGCTTAGCGTCAGGGTTAAACATTCAGTACTTC.

This rearrangement joins TRBV4-2 to TRBJ2-1, with D tentatively TRBD1 or TRBD2 (7 bases each). The germline CDR1 and CDR2 sequences are LGHNA and YNFKEQ. The CDR3 contains 17 residues. V gave up 1 base and J gave up 5 bases, with 18 bases separating them. The CDR3 DNA is TGTGCCAGCAGCCAAGGGGAGGGGGCGCGTTCTCACAATGAGCAGTTCTTC. Residues: CASSQGEGARSHNEQFF.

This clone was observed a few times. The chain has TRBV29-1 and TRBJ1-5; 9 nucleotides agree with TRBD1. Germline CDR1 is SQVTM and CDR2 is ANQGSEA. With 7 bases clipped from V and 11 bases from J, the junction kept 9 bases outside the gene matches. The CDR3 has 12 residues. CDR3 amino acids: CSASTGGGSQHF. In DNA form, the CDR3 reads TGCAGCGCGTCGACAGGGGGAGGCTCCCAGCATTTT.

This chain joins TRBV28 and TRBJ1-1; D gene ambiguous. The CDR3 consists of 12 residues. The V gene lost 2 bases and the J gene lost 1 base, with 2 bases spanning the gap. CDR1 and CDR2 from the germline V gene are MDHEN and SYDVKM. CDR3 region: CASSLRNTEAFF. CDR3 bases: TGTGCCAGCAGTTTACGGAACACTGAAGCTTTCTTT.

The DNA for the CDR3 is TGCGCCAGCAGCTTGGCCCCCACGGCGGGAGGGGAGACCCAGTACTTC. Protein product: CASSLAPTAGGETQYF. The chain couples TRBV5-1 to TRBJ2-5; 9 positions agree with TRBD2. Germline loops: CDR1 SGHRS, CDR2 YFSETQ. With 0 bases clipped from V and 5 bases from J, the junction kept 8 bases outside the gene matches. CDR3 length: 16 residues.

Turning to this clone: One junction end does not reproduce the germline sequence, and a read error may be involved. The chain employs TRBV15 and TRBJ2-7; D not certain. The CDR3 covers 9 residues. From germline, CDR1 is LNHNV and CDR2 YYDKDF (reference sequence). The CDR3 bases are TGTGCCACCAGCAGAGATCGCAACTTC. This translates into CATSRDRNF.

The rearrangement uses TRBV10-3 and TRBJ2-2, with TRBD1 matching 8 bases. Germline CDR1 ENHRY, CDR2 SYGVKD. The CDR3 consists of 13 residues. V shed 6 bases and J 8 bases; nucleotides not matched to a gene: 5. In DNA, the CDR3 is TGTGCCATCAGCGGACAGGGCGGTGGGGAGCTGTTTTTT. Translation: CAISGQGGGELFF.

This chain links TRBV9 with TRBJ2-7, with 9 bases lining up with TRBD2. The germline gives CDR1 SGDLS, CDR2 YYNGEE. This CDR3 spans 14 amino acids. The ends lost 10 bases at V and 7 bases at J; junction bases unmatched: 15. CDR3 bases: TGTGCCCCCGGCGGGCTAGCGGGGTACAGGGAGCAGTACTTC. This sequence encodes CAPGGLAGYREQYF.